A selection of T cell receptor beta chains follows, all from one sample in a study of early T cells in non-severe SARS-CoV-2 infection. Each CDR3 protein gets one entry after TCRdb re-called the 5' RACE reads with MiXCR. The table has roughly 52,000 distinct CDR3 sequences, approximately 8% seen once; the top ten hold about 9.4%. The sequencing input was whole blood. All receptors derive from an adult who was a healthcare worker with PCR-confirmed SARS-CoV-2 infection or an uninfected control (not recorded which). CDR3s include the opening cysteine and the closing phenylalanine or tryptophan. Fields, in order: clone size, CDR3 length, J gene, V gene, D gene, CDR3 protein, CDR3 DNA. D genes are given only for firm matches. Clone size is shown for a subset of rows, as once, few, many or a class of expanded clone.

clone size: few; CDR3 length: 15; J gene: TRBJ2-5; V gene: TRBV7-8; D gene: .; CDR3 protein: CASSPTERDQETQYF; CDR3 DNA: TGTGCCAGCAGCCCCACGGAGCGGGACCAAGAGACCCAGTACTTC
clone size: few; CDR3 length: 14; J gene: TRBJ2-4; V gene: TRBV28; D gene: TRBD2; CDR3 protein: CASSLEGTSNIQYF; CDR3 DNA: TGTGCCAGCAGTTTAGAGGGGACTAGTAACATTCAGTACTTC
clone size: .; CDR3 length: 15; J gene: TRBJ2-7; V gene: TRBV20-1; D gene: TRBD2; CDR3 protein: CSARRPGRASGEQYF; CDR3 DNA: TGCAGTGCTAGGAGACCGGGGAGGGCCTCCGGAGAGCAGTACTTC
clone size: few; CDR3 length: 19; J gene: TRBJ2-1; V gene: TRBV19; D gene: .; CDR3 protein: CASSPNFPRDGSSYNEQFF; CDR3 DNA: TGTGCCAGTAGCCCCAACTTCCCCCGGGACGGGAGCTCCTACAATGAGCAGTTCTTC
clone size: many; CDR3 length: 14; J gene: TRBJ1-4; V gene: TRBV28; D gene: .; CDR3 protein: CASERGSTNEKLFF; CDR3 DNA: TGTGCCAGCGAGAGGGGGTCAACTAATGAAAAACTGTTTTTT
clone size: many; CDR3 length: 17; J gene: TRBJ2-1; V gene: TRBV11-2; D gene: .; CDR3 protein: CASSLADSSRGGNEQFF; CDR3 DNA: TGTGCCAGCAGCTTAGCGGATAGTAGCAGGGGAGGGAATGAGCAGTTCTTC
clone size: .; CDR3 length: 14; J gene: TRBJ2-7; V gene: TRBV12-3/TRBV12-4; D gene: TRBD2; CDR3 protein: CASRTSGGSYEQYF; CDR3 DNA: TGTGCCAGCAGGACTAGCGGGGGCTCCTACGAGCAGTACTTC
clone size: .; CDR3 length: 13; J gene: TRBJ1-1; V gene: TRBV9; D gene: .; CDR3 protein: CASSVVQGTEAFF; CDR3 DNA: TGTGCCAGCAGCGTAGTACAGGGCACTGAAGCTTTCTTT
clone size: .; CDR3 length: 13; J gene: TRBJ1-5; V gene: TRBV18; D gene: TRBD1; CDR3 protein: CASSADRDQPQHF; CDR3 DNA: TGTGCCAGCTCAGCGGACAGGGATCAGCCCCAGCATTTT
clone size: .; CDR3 length: 13; J gene: TRBJ1-5; V gene: TRBV11-2; D gene: .; CDR3 protein: CASSLMVNQPQHF; CDR3 DNA: TGTGCCAGCAGCTTAATGGTCAATCAGCCCCAGCATTTT
clone size: few; CDR3 length: 16; J gene: TRBJ1-4; V gene: TRBV4-2; D gene: .; CDR3 protein: CASSQDESATNEKLFF; CDR3 DNA: TGTGCCAGCAGCCAAGACGAGTCTGCAACTAATGAAAAACTGTTTTTT
clone size: few; CDR3 length: 13; J gene: TRBJ1-1; V gene: TRBV24-1; D gene: TRBD1; CDR3 protein: CATSDRGSGEAFF; CDR3 DNA: TGTGCCACCAGCGACAGGGGAAGCGGTGAAGCTTTCTTT
clone size: many; CDR3 length: 14; J gene: TRBJ1-1; V gene: TRBV4-3; D gene: TRBD1; CDR3 protein: CASSLIQGATEAFF; CDR3 DNA: TGCGCCAGCAGCCTCATCCAGGGGGCGACTGAAGCTTTCTTT
clone size: many; CDR3 length: 13; J gene: TRBJ2-7; V gene: TRBV4-2; D gene: TRBD1; CDR3 protein: CASSGQGGYEQYF; CDR3 DNA: TGTGCCAGCAGCGGACAGGGGGGGTACGAGCAGTACTTC
clone size: many; CDR3 length: 15; J gene: TRBJ1-4; V gene: TRBV19; D gene: TRBD1; CDR3 protein: CASSPPGGRGEKLFF; CDR3 DNA: TGTGCCAGTAGTCCCCCAGGGGGAAGGGGTGAAAAACTGTTTTTT
clone size: .; CDR3 length: 14; J gene: TRBJ1-6; V gene: TRBV4-1; D gene: TRBD1; CDR3 protein: CASRLGTDNSPLHF; CDR3 DNA: TGCGCCAGCAGGCTCGGGACAGATAATTCACCCCTCCACTTT
clone size: few; CDR3 length: 18; J gene: TRBJ1-3; V gene: TRBV5-1; D gene: TRBD1; CDR3 protein: CASSPEYQGGHSGNTIYF; CDR3 DNA: TGCGCCAGCAGCCCGGAATACCAGGGGGGACACTCTGGAAACACCATATATTTT
clone size: many; CDR3 length: 15; J gene: TRBJ1-5; V gene: TRBV10-3; D gene: .; CDR3 protein: CAISESDGGIQPQHF; CDR3 DNA: TGTGCCATCAGTGAGTCCGATGGGGGGATTCAGCCCCAGCATTTT
clone size: .; CDR3 length: 11; J gene: TRBJ2-1; V gene: TRBV29-1; D gene: .; CDR3 protein: CSVPRGNEQFF; CDR3 DNA: TGCAGCGTCCCACGGGGGAATGAGCAGTTCTTC
clone size: few; CDR3 length: 15; J gene: TRBJ1-1; V gene: TRBV5-4; D gene: TRBD1; CDR3 protein: CASTGQTGIGTEAFF; CDR3 DNA: TGTGCCAGCACCGGACAGACAGGGATCGGCACTGAAGCTTTCTTT
clone size: few; CDR3 length: 13; J gene: TRBJ2-7; V gene: TRBV20-1; D gene: TRBD2; CDR3 protein: CSANSGNLYEQYF; CDR3 DNA: TGCAGTGCTAACAGCGGGAATCTCTACGAGCAGTACTTC
clone size: many; CDR3 length: 15; J gene: TRBJ2-2; V gene: TRBV6-4; D gene: .; CDR3 protein: CASSMAGTPTGELFF; CDR3 DNA: TGTGCCAGCAGCATGGCCGGGACGCCGACCGGGGAGCTGTTTTTT
clone size: many; CDR3 length: 16; J gene: TRBJ1-2; V gene: TRBV7-2; D gene: .; CDR3 protein: CASSLARRTPNYGYTF; CDR3 DNA: TGTGCCAGCAGCTTAGCAAGACGGACCCCGAACTATGGCTACACCTTC